This T cell receptor (beta chain) is from a study of blood T cell repertoires in COVID-19. Study information: The United States, Italy and Spain provided the acute and convalescent COVID-19 samples.

The CDR3 consists of 16 residues. Per the germline V gene, CDR1 is SGHVS and CDR2 is FQNEAQ. V lost 5 bases and J lost 4; bases outside the gene matches: 10. In the original workflow: Quantification of nucleated cells was approximated via reference gene primer amplification. Profiled with immunoSEQ multiplex PCR; TCRdb holds only in-frame clones, not every one. The DNA gave D and trimming, while V, J and clone size come from that table. The sample yields approximately 350,000 clones, about 93% seen once. This clone was seen only a few times. The chain recombines TRBV7-8 with TRBJ2-1; 8 nucleotides match TRBD2. The sequencing sample was made of peripheral blood. This TCR was recovered from a woman between 18 and 29 years old who had recovered from COVID-19. CDR3 residues: CASSRFFGRGYNEQFF. The CDR3 nucleotides are TGTGCCAGCAGCCGATTTTTCGGGAGGGGATACAATGAGCAGTTCTTC.